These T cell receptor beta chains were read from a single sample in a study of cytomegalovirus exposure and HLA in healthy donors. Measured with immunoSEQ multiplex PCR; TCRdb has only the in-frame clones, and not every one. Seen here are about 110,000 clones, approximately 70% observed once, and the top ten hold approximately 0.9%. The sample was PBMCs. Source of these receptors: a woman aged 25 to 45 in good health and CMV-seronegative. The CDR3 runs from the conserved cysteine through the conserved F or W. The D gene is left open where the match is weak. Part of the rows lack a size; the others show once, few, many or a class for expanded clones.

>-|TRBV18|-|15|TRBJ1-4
TGTGCCAGCTCCCCTTCCAGGTCAACTAATGAAAAACTGTTTTTT
CASSPSRSTNEKLFF
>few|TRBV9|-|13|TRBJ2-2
TGTGCCAGCAGCCCCGGGAACACCGGGGAGCTGTTTTTT
CASSPGNTGELFF
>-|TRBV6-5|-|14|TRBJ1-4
TGTGCCAGCAGTGATCCCTTCGGAGGGGAAAAACTGTTTTTT
CASSDPFGGEKLFF
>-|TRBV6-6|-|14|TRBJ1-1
TGTGCCAGCAGTTACGTGACAGGAAGAACTGAAGCTTTCTTT
CASSYVTGRTEAFF
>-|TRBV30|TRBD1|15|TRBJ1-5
TGTGCCTGGAGTCCCCTGGACAGGAACAATCAGCCCCAGCATTTT
CAWSPLDRNNQPQHF
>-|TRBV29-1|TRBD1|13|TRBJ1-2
TGCAGCGTTGAAGAGGACAGGCGGTATGGCTACACCTTC
CSVEEDRRYGYTF
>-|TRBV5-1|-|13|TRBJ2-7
TGCGCCAGCAGCTTGGGAGAGGGCCGCGAGCAGTACTTC
CASSLGEGREQYF
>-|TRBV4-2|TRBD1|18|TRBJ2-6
TGTGCCAGCAGCCAAGACCCAGGGGGCTCCTCTGGGGCCAACGTCCTGACTTTC
CASSQDPGGSSGANVLTF
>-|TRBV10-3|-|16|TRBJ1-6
TGTGCCATCAGTGAGACAGGGTCGGGCTATAATTCACCCCTCCACTTT
CAISETGSGYNSPLHF
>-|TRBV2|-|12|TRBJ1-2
TGTGCCAGCAGAGGGGGTGGCTATGGCTACACCTTC
CASRGGGYGYTF